This is a list of T cell receptor beta chains from one sample in a study of shared clonotypes between healthy human individuals. Some clones are missing from TCRdb's copy, which holds only in-frame ones; the method was immunoSEQ multiplex PCR. The sample records roughly 300,000 clones, roughly 87% being singletons. The sequencing sample was made of memory CD8+ T cells sorted from blood. These receptors were taken from a man between 18 and 29 years old in good health. The CDR3 runs from the conserved cysteine through the conserved F or W. A D gene is named only where the DNA matches it firmly. Only part of the rows carry a size: once, few, many, or a class if the clone is expanded.

clone_size	d_call	j_call	v_call	cdr3_aa	cdr3_nt
.	.	TRBJ1-1	TRBV6-1	CASSVGGDTEAFF	TGTGCCAGCAGTGTGGGAGGGGACACTGAAGCTTTCTTT
.	.	TRBJ2-3	TRBV6-1	CASRGIMRTQYF	TGTGCCAGCAGGGGGATAATGCGGACGCAGTATTTT
.	TRBD1	TRBJ1-1	TRBV14	CASSPYRGPNTEAFF	TGTGCCAGCAGCCCCTACAGGGGACCGAACACTGAAGCTTTCTTT
.	.	TRBJ1-5	TRBV15	CATSRDSQPQHF	TGTGCCACCAGCAGAGATTCTCAGCCCCAGCATTTT
.	.	TRBJ2-7	TRBV11-2	CASSSPATRSYEQYF	TGTGCCAGCAGCTCCCCCGCGACGCGTTCCTACGAGCAGTACTTC
.	.	TRBJ1-2	TRBV7-9	CASDGGVALYGYTF	TGTGCCAGCGATGGGGGGGTCGCTCTCTATGGCTACACCTTC
.	.	TRBJ1-2	TRBV10-2	CASSDVGTSGYGYTF	TGCGCCAGCAGTGACGTAGGGACGTCTGGGTATGGCTACACCTTC
.	.	TRBJ2-7	TRBV6-1	CASSQTVLEYEQYF	TGTGCCAGTTCCCAGACAGTTTTAGAGTACGAGCAGTACTTC
.	.	TRBJ2-7	TRBV11-2	CASSFWGDSLNYEQYF	TGTGCCAGCAGCTTCTGGGGGGACAGCCTGAACTACGAGCAGTACTTC
.	.	TRBJ2-5	TRBV4-1	CASSVVGTKETQYF	TGCGCCAGCAGCGTGGTGGGAACAAAAGAGACCCAGTACTTC
.	TRBD1	TRBJ2-7	TRBV27	CASSFDRAYEQYF	TGTGCCAGCAGTTTTGACAGGGCCTACGAGCAGTACTTC
.	.	TRBJ2-3	TRBV9	CASSPLRIDTDTQYF	TGTGCCAGCAGCCCTCTGAGGATTGACACAGATACGCAGTATTTT
.	TRBD2	TRBJ2-2	TRBV6-5	CASSPRTSWAGELFF	TGTGCCAGCAGTCCCAGGACTAGCTGGGCCGGGGAGCTGTTTTTT
.	.	TRBJ1-3	TRBV28	CASSGGPASSGNTIYF	TGTGCCAGCAGTGGGGGTCCCGCGAGCTCTGGAAACACCATATATTTT
.	TRBD1	TRBJ1-5	TRBV4-1	CASSPHPGQGSNQPQHF	TGCGCCAGCAGCCCTCACCCTGGACAGGGGAGCAATCAGCCCCAGCATTTT
.	.	TRBJ1-3	TRBV6-1	CASSPGRSSGNTIYF	TGTGCCAGCAGCCCCGGACGGAGCTCTGGAAACACCATATATTTT
.	.	TRBJ1-6	TRBV30	CASRKGESLALHF	TGTGCGTCGAGAAAGGGGGAATCGTTGGCCCTCCACTTT
.	.	TRBJ2-5	TRBV11-2	CASSHPWGEETQYF	TGTGCCAGCAGCCACCCTTGGGGAGAAGAGACCCAGTACTTC
.	TRBD1	TRBJ1-2	TRBV27	CASSPTGTVNGYTF	TGTGCCAGCAGTCCCACAGGGACAGTTAATGGCTACACCTTC
.	.	TRBJ2-1	TRBV20-1	CSARDWDEQFF	TGCAGTGCTAGGGACTGGGATGAGCAGTTCTTC
.	.	TRBJ2-1	TRBV27	CASRPPGRLALYNEQFF	TGTGCCAGCAGGCCGCCAGGCAGGCTAGCTCTTTACAATGAGCAGTTCTTC
.	.	TRBJ1-4	TRBV7-6	CASSLDHSDNEKLFF	TGTGCCAGCAGCCTTGACCACAGTGATAATGAAAAACTGTTTTTT
.	.	TRBJ1-1	TRBV7-6	CASSLGDYTEAFF	TGTGCCAGCAGCTTAGGGGACTACACTGAAGCTTTCTTT
.	.	TRBJ2-7	TRBV28	CASSLQGYEQYF	TGTGCCAGCAGTTTACAGGGTTACGAGCAGTACTTC
.	TRBD1	TRBJ2-7	TRBV27	CASSLSGTGFYEQYF	TGTGCCAGCAGTTTATCGGGGACAGGGTTCTACGAGCAGTACTTC
few	TRBD1	TRBJ1-1	TRBV9	CASSDQGTGDTEAFF	TGTGCCAGCAGCGACCAAGGGACAGGGGACACTGAAGCTTTCTTT
.	TRBD1	TRBJ2-3	TRBV11-3	CASSLGQGSPDTQYF	TGTGCCAGCAGCTTAGGACAGGGATCCCCAGATACGCAGTATTTT
.	TRBD2	TRBJ2-7	TRBV18	CASSDERGGYEQYF	TGTGCCAGCTCAGACGAGCGGGGGGGATACGAGCAGTACTTC
.	.	TRBJ2-7	TRBV4-2	CASSQSGSYEQYF	TGTGCCAGCAGCCAAAGCGGCTCCTACGAGCAGTACTTC
once	TRBD1	TRBJ2-7	TRBV13	CASSSRAGQGFGSYEQYF	TGTGCCAGCAGCTCCCGCGCGGGACAGGGGTTCGGCTCCTACGAGCAGTACTTC
.	.	TRBJ1-3	TRBV27	CASRRGYGSEGNTIYF	TGTGCCAGCAGGAGGGGCTACGGTTCAGAGGGAAACACCATATATTTT
.	TRBD2	TRBJ2-1	TRBV7-6	CASSLEVAGNNNEQFF	TGTGCCAGCAGCTTAGAGGTAGCGGGTAATAACAATGAGCAGTTCTTC
few	TRBD1	TRBJ1-5	TRBV19	CASSIEQGAQPQHF	TGTGCCAGTAGTATAGAACAGGGGGCTCAGCCCCAGCATTTT
many	.	TRBJ2-3	TRBV7-9	CASSLAASIDTDTQYF	TGTGCCAGCAGCTTAGCCGCTAGTATCGACACAGATACGCAGTATTTT